This record covers a single TCR beta chain. As yet, its antigen is unknown. These data originate in a study of beta chain features in type 1 diabetes. Sequencing targeted expressed TCRB transcripts, as all isolated RNA had been reverse transcribed. Profiling relied on immunoSEQ multiplex PCR, and the TCRdb table lists in-frame clones only, not all of them. The table records fewer than 400,000 clones, around 9.3% of them present only once. Whole-study findings and limits: Shortening of TCRB CDR3s, moderate but significant, appeared in all four CD4+ subsets of Type 1 diabetes patients. Shorter templates might be favored by PCR, and equally so in patients and in controls. VDJ junctions from patients with type 1 diabetes contained fewer insertions and more deletions.

The ends were cut back, 5 bases at V and 6 bases at J, with 23 bases in the middle. This CDR3 is 17 amino acids long. The clonotype comes from a man under 40 with type 1 diabetes. Sequencing used central memory CD4+ T cells from blood. The chain recombines TRBV23-1 with TRBJ2-1; tentative D call: TRBD2 (6 bases). TRBV23-1 is given ORF status, its function remaining uncertain. This CDR3 reads CASSTRFWGRGTNEQFF. In DNA form, the CDR3 reads TGCGCCAGCAGTACACGCTTTTGGGGACGGGGGACCAATGAGCAGTTCTTC.